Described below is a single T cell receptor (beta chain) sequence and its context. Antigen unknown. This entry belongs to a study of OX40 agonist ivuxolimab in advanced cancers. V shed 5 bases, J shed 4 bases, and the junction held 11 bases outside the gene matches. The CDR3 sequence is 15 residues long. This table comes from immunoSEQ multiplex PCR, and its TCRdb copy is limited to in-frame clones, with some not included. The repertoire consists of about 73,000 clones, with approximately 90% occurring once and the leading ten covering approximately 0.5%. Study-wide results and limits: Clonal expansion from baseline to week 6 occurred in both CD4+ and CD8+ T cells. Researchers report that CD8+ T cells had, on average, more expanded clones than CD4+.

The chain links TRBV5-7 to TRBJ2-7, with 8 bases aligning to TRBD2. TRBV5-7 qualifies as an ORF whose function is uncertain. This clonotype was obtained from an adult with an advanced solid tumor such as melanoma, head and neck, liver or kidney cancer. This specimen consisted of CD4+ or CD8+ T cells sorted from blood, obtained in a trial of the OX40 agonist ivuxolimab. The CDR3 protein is CASRTRGESLYEQYF. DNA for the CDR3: TGTGCCAGCAGGACGCGGGGGGAGAGCTTATACGAGCAGTACTTC.